Listed below are T cell receptor beta chains from one sample, sequenced in a study of T cell responses to AZD1222 COVID-19 vaccine. TCRdb keeps only in-frame clones here, not all; method: immunoSEQ multiplex PCR. This sample has under 150,000 clones, with about nine tenths found just once. Source: peripheral blood, taken 28 days after the second AZD1222 dose. These receptors came from an adult who received the AZD1222 COVID-19 vaccine. Each CDR3 is given without its conserved first and last residue.

TRBJ2-2 | TRBV7-2 | ASSLRWGEVTGELF
TRBJ2-1 | TRBV7-7 | ASSRLRGPNNEQF
TRBJ1-4 | TRBV19 | ASRGQAQSEKLF
TRBJ1-2 | TRBV6-2/TRBV6-3 | ASSRTDGGGYT
TRBJ2-7 | TRBV5-1 | ASSLTSGAYEQY
TRBJ2-3 | TRBV30 | AFRTGAVGTQY
TRBJ2-5 | TRBV10-3 | AISEPGRQLQQETQY
TRBJ1-5 | TRBV6-2/TRBV6-3 | ASSYSLRGQPQH
TRBJ1-1 | TRBV28 | ASSLPRQGASNTEAF
TRBJ2-2 | TRBV3-1/TRBV3-2 | ASSRGQARGTGELF
TRBJ2-3 | TRBV5-1 | ASSSNTGLTDTQY
TRBJ1-2 | TRBV28 | ASNPPTGDYT
TRBJ1-5 | TRBV19 | ASSLLDRGWGNQPQH
TRBJ1-1 | TRBV20-1 | SARTGTEAF
TRBJ1-2 | TRBV29-1 | SAKVGVFGYT
TRBJ2-1 | TRBV4-2 | ASSQDELAGGNEQF